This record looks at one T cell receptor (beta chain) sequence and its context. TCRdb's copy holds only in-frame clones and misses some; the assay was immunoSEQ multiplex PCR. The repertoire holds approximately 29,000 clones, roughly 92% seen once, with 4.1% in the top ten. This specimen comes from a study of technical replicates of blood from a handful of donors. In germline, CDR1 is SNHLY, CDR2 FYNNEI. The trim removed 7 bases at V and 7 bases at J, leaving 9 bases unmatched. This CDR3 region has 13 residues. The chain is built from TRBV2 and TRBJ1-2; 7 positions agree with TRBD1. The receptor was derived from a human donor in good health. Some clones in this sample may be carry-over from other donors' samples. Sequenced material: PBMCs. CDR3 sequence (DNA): TGTGCCAGCATGCCCGGGACAGCAATTGGCTACACCTTC. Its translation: CASMPGTAIGYTF. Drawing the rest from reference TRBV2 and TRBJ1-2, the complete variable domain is EPEVTQTPSHQVTQMGQEVILRCVPISNHLYFYWYRQILGQKVEFLVSFYNNEISEKSEIFDDQFSVERPDGSNFTLKIRSTKLEDSAMYFCASMPGTAIGYTFGSGTRLTVV.